The 2 T cell receptor beta chains reported below all come from one sample, sequenced in a study of CD8+ T cells in alopecia areata listed by TCRdb under 2018. The library was made by the immunoSEQ multiplex PCR assay. RNA was extracted from all samples and reverse transcribed into cDNA as template for TCR sequencing. TCRdb retrieved this table from immuneACCESS and kept in-frame rearrangements only. Not all clones are present; in checked studies, unresolved V genes account for under half, and no reason is known for the remainder. The sample has about 200,000 clones on record, around two fifths of them singletons. Together, the top ten hold 0.48% of the sample. Sample treatment or condition, as interpreted from the label and publication: oral pan-JAK inhibitor, 5-10 mg twice daily. The material was CD4+ T cells sorted from blood, obtained at approximately week 34, from a patient treated with tofacitinib. These receptors originate from a human donor with alopecia areata.

This clone was observed a few times. The V gene is TRBV5-1, the J gene TRBJ2-7, with D possibly matching TRBD1 (6 bases). Germline CDR1 is SGHRS and CDR2 is YFSETQ. The CDR3 contains 16 residues. V was pared by 4 bases and J by 0 bases, with 17 bases between. The CDR3 region has the DNA TGCGCCAGCAGCCCCCCCCCAGGGGCCAACTCCTACGAGCAGTACTTC. Translation: CASSPPPGANSYEQYF.

The chain links TRBV29-1 to TRBJ1-3; 7 bases line up with TRBD1. Per the germline V gene, CDR1 is SQVTM and CDR2 is ANQGSEA. The CDR3 is 15 residues long. The V and J ends lost 5 bases and 1 base, in that order; junction bases with no gene match: 8. CDR3: CSVFDRASSGNTIYF. The CDR3 DNA reads as TGCAGCGTTTTTGACAGGGCCTCTTCTGGAAACACCATATATTTT.